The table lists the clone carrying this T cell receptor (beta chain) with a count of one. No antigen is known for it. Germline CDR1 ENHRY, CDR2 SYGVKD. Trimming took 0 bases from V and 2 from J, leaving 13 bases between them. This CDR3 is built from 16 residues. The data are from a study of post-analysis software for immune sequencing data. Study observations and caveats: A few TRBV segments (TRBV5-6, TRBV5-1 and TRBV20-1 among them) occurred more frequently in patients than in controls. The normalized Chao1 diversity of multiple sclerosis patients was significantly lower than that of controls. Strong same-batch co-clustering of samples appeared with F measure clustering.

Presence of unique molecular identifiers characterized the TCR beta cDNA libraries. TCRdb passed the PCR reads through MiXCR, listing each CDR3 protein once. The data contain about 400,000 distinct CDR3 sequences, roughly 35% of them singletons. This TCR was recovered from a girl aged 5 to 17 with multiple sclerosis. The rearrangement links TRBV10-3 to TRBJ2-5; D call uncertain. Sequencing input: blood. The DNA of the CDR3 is TGTGCCATCAGTGAGTCGAGTAGTGGTTGGCAAGAGACCCAGTACTTC. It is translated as CAISESSSGWQETQYF.